This TCR beta chain derives from a study of early T cells in non-severe SARS-CoV-2 infection. Study overall: The authors sequenced bulk RNA from unsorted whole blood, leaving chains unpaired. The study's findings and limits: Matching with VDJdb favored anti-spike CD8 responses (missing private and CD4 specificities).

The CDR3 has 14 residues. Germline-derived CDR1 and CDR2 are SGHAT and FQNNGV. Deletions cut 1 base from V and 4 bases from J, with 10 bases between. Concerning this clonotype itself: Its target is not known.

The TCR library protocol was used to attach unique molecular identifiers. These identifiers were attached to individual cDNA molecules. TCRdb reprocessed the 5' RACE reads with MiXCR, giving one entry per CDR3 protein. Of around 44,000 distinct CDR3 sequences detected, around 9.1% appear once; the ten largest clones hold about 8%. The rearrangement uses TRBV11-2 and TRBJ1-2; D ambiguous. The receptor was isolated from an adult who was a healthcare worker with PCR-confirmed SARS-CoV-2 infection or an uninfected control (not recorded which). The sequencing input was whole blood. The CDR3 region is CASSLGVGFYGYTF. The DNA for the CDR3 is TGTGCCAGCAGCTTAGGAGTAGGGTTCTATGGCTACACCTTC.